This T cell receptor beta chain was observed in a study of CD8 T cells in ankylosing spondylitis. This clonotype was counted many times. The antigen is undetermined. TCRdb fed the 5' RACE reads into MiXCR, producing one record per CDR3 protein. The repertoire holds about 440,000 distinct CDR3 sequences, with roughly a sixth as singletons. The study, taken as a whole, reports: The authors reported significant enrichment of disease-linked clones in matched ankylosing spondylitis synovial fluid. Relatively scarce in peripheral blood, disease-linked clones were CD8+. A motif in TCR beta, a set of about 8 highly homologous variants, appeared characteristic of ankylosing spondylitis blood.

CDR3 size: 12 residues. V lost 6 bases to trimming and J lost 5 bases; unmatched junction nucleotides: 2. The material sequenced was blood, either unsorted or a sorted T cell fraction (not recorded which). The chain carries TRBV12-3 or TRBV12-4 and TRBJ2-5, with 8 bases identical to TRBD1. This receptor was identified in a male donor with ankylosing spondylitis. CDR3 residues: CASRTGVETQYF. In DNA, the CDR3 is TGTGCCAGCAGGACAGGGGTCGAGACCCAGTACTTC.